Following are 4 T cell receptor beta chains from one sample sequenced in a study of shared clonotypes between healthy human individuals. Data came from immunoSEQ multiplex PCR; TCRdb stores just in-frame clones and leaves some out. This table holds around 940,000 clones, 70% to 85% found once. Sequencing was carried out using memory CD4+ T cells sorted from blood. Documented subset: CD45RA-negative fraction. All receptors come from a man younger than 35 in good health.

CDR3 in DNA: TGTGCCAGCAGCTTATTCCGTCTTGTTAACACTGAAGCTTTCTTT. Amino acids: CASSLFRLVNTEAFF. The genes are TRBV11-2 and TRBJ1-1, with D uncertain. V lost 2 bases and J 2 bases, leaving 12 bases between the germline ends. The germline V gene has CDR1 SGHAT and CDR2 FQNNGV. The CDR3 is 15 residues long.

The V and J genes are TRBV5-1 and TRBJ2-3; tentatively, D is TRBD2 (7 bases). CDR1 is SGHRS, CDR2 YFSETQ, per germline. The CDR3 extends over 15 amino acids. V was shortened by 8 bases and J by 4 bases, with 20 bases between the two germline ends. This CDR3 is CASSVLGGQADTQYF. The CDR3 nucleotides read TGCGCCAGTAGTGTGTTGGGGGGGCAGGCAGATACGCAGTATTTT.

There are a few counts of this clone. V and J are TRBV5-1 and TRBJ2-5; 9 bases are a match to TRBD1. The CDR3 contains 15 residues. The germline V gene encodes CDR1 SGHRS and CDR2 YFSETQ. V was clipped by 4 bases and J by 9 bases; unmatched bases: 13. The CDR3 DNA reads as TGCGCCAGCAGCGTCCGGGACAGGGAATATTTCCCCCAGTACTTC. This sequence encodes CASSVRDREYFPQYF.

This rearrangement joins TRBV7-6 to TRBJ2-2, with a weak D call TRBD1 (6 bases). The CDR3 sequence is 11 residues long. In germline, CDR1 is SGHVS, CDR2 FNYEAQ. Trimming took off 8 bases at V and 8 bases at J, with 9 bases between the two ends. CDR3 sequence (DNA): TGTGCCAGCTCCGACAGGGGGGAGCTGTTTTTT. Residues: CASSDRGELFF.